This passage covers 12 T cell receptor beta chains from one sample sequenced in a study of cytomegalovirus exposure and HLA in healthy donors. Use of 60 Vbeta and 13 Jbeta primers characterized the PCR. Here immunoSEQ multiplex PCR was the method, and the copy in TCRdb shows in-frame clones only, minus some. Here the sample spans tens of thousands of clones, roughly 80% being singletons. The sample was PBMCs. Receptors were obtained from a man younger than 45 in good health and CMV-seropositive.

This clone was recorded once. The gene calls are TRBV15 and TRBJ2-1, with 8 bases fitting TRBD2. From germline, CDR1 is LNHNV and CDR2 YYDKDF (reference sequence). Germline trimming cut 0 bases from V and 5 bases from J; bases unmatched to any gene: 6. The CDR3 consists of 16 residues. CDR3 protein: CATSREVAGINNEQFF. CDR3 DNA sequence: TGTGCCACCAGCAGAGAGGTAGCGGGAATCAACAATGAGCAGTTCTTC.

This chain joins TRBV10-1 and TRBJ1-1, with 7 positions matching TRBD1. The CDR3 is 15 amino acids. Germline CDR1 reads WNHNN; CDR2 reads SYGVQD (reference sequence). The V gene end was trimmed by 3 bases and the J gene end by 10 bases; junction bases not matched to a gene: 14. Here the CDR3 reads CASSETGTASSRAFF. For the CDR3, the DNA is TGCGCCAGCAGTGAAACCGGGACAGCCTCATCCCGAGCTTTCTTT.

CDR3 nucleotides: TGTGCCACCACCCACCGGGCGGGAGGGCCGGGCGGGGAGCTGTTTTTT. Protein product: CATTHRAGGPGGELFF. The chain has TRBV28 and TRBJ2-2; 9 positions match TRBD2. The germline V gene has CDR1 MDHEN and CDR2 SYDVKM. V shed 10 bases, J shed 7 bases, and the junction held 16 bases outside the gene matches. This CDR3 has 16 amino acids.

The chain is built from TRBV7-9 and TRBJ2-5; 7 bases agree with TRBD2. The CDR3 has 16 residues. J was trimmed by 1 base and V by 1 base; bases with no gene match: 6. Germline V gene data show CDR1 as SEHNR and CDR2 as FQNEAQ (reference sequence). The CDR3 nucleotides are TGTGCCAGCAGCTTAGGCGGCGGGAGCCGCCAAGAGACCCAGTACTTC. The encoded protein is CASSLGGGSRQETQYF.

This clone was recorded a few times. CDR3 amino acids: CASSGDRGEAEAFF. For the CDR3, the DNA is TGTGCCAGCAGCGGGGACAGGGGCGAGGCTGAAGCTTTCTTT. V is TRBV5-6 and J is TRBJ1-1; 10 nucleotides match TRBD1. The CDR3 spans 14 residues. Germline CDR1 SGHDT, CDR2 YYEEEE. Unmatched junction bases numbered 6, after V lost 4 bases and J lost 6 bases.

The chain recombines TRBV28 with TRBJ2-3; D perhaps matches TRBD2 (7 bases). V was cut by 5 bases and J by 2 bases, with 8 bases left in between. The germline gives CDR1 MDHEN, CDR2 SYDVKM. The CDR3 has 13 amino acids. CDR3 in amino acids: CASSGGATDTQYF. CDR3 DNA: TGTGCCAGCAGTGGGGGGGCCACAGATACGCAGTATTTT.

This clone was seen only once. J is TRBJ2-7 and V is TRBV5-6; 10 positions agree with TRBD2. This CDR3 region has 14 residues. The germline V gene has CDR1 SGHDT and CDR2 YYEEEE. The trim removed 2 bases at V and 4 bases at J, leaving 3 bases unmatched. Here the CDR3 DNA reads TGTGCCAGCAGCTTTCTAGCGGGAGTATACGAGCAGTACTTC. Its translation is CASSFLAGVYEQYF. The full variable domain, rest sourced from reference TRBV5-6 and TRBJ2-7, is DAGVTQSPTHLIKTRGQQVTLRCSPKSGHDTVSWYQQALGQGPQFIFQYYEEEERQRGNFPDRFSGHQFPNYSSELNVNALLLGDSALYLCASSFLAGVYEQYFGPGTRLTVT.

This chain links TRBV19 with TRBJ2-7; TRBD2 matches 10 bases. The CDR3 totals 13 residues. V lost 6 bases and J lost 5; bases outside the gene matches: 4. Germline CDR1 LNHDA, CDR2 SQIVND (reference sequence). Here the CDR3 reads CASRLAGADEQYF. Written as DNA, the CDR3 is TGTGCCAGTAGGCTAGCGGGAGCGGACGAGCAGTACTTC.

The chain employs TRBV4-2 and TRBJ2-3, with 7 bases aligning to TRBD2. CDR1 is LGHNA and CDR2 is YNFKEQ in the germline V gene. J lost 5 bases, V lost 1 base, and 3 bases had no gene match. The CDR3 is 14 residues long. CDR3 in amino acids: CASSQVEREDTQYF. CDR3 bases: TGTGCCAGCAGCCAAGTGGAGCGGGAAGATACGCAGTATTTT.

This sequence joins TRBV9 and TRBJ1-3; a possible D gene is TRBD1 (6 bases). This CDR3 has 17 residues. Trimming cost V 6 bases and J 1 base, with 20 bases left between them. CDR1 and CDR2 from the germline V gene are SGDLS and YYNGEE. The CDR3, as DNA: TGTGCCAGCACAAACAGGGAAAGCCGTTGGTCTGGAAACACCATATATTTT. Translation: CASTNRESRWSGNTIYF.

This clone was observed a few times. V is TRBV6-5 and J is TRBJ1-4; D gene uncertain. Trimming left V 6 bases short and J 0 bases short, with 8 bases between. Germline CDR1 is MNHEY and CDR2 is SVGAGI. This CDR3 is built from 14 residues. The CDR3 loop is CASRQLPTNEKLFF. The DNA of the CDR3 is TGTGCCAGCAGACAATTGCCAACTAATGAAAAACTGTTTTTT.

CDR3 coding DNA: TGTGCCAGCAGCCCTCGGAGGGAGGGCAGGAACATTCAGTACTTC. This sequence encodes CASSPRREGRNIQYF. The chain couples TRBV7-2 to TRBJ2-4, with TRBD2 matching over 7 bases. This CDR3 has 15 residues. Germline CDR1 SGHTA, CDR2 FQGNSA. Trimming at V came to 5 bases and at J to 7 bases, leaving 11 bases not matched to a gene.